This T cell receptor delta chain was documented in a study of DNA immune sequencing with unique molecular identifiers (dated by TCRdb to about 2020). Background for the entire study: gammadelta T cells were enriched from buffy coats using immunomagnetic cell separation, and their genomic DNA was sequenced. All donors were healthy people, and roughly nine of the donors were profiled using sorted gammadelta T cells from peripheral blood. Fluorescence-activated cell sorting was used to enrich gammadelta T cells from PBMC of around nine healthy individuals. Validation of the sequencing method was done both on synthetic reference molecules and on blood samples taken from healthy individuals. To compare enriched with non-enriched material, around 0.09 ug of enriched gammadelta T-cell DNA and approximately 0.94 ug of non-enriched PBMC DNA were sequenced. The study developed and validated an ultrasensitive DNA-based TRD repertoire sequencing method using PCR-introduced unique molecular identifiers. The full study reports these points: Novel TRD sequences not targeted by the primers cannot be detected by the primer-based approach. TRD repertoire diversity varied between healthy donors, with several donors highly oligoclonal where top 5 clonotypes exceeded half of productive molecules.

In this sample, this clone turned up many times. The antigen it recognizes is unknown. Base-call qualities are not available, and no considerably larger clone is one nucleotide away. Library creation used multiplex PCR. A 32-plex assay amplified the genomic DNA, with primers for all 8 TRDV and 4 TRDJ genes spanning the CDR3. During approximately 3 cycles of barcoding PCR, a 12-nucleotide UMI was attached, and a second PCR using Illumina adapter primers followed. AMPure XP beads were used to purify the libraries, whose quality was checked on a Fragment Analyzer using the HS NGS Fragment kit. Sequencing used an Illumina MiniSeq mid-output kit with 20% PhiX and 150 cycles of paired-end reads. The authors' analysis ran thus. MIGEC version 1.2.9 was used to process the reads, grouping reads by UMI and building error-corrected consensus sequences. Post-processing used modified VDJtools version 1.2.1 scripts and the tcR R package. TCRdb reanalyzed the public reads with the CATT caller, and identical DNA sequences were merged afterwards. These V and J calls originate from TCRdb's pipeline instead of the authors' own analysis. In all, the sample holds some 5,000 delta-chain clones, and roughly 12% of those were seen once. The ten largest make up roughly 50% of the sample.

The sample was gamma-delta T cells enriched from blood buffy coat, or unenriched PBMCs (not recorded which). The sequence was collected from a human donor in good health.

The DNA sequence is TGTGCCTTTCGATTAGTCTCCTACTCGCCGTGGGGCCGGACGGGCACCGATAAACTCATCTTT. Translated, it gives CAFRLVSYSPWGRTGTDKLIF. The V and J segments used are TRDV3 and TRDJ1; TRDD2 is a weak D gene call, 6 bases matching. V was cut back by 2 bases and J by 1 base, leaving a gap of 35 bases between them. CDR1 and CDR2, looked up from the germline V gene (reference sequence), are TVYSNPD and GDNSRS. From its cysteine to its phenylalanine, the CDR3 spans 21 amino acids. Kept here is only the CDR3 DNA, which spans 63 bases and is read in frame from base 1.